One sample yielded the 9 T cell receptor beta chains listed below, sequenced in a study of cytomegalovirus exposure and HLA in healthy donors. Primers for the PCR totalled 60 Vbeta and 13 Jbeta. TCRdb's copy holds only in-frame clones and misses some; the assay was immunoSEQ multiplex PCR. Of about 86,000 clones in the sample, 70% to 80% are singletons; the top ten hold roughly 15%. Input material: PBMCs. The receptors shown here come from a woman aged 40 to 49 in good health and CMV-seropositive.

The V and J genes are TRBV19 and TRBJ2-1, with 7 bases aligning to TRBD1. J lost 0 bases, V lost 1 base, and 3 bases had no gene match. Germline loops: CDR1 LNHDA, CDR2 SQIVND (reference sequence). The CDR3 contains 16 residues. The CDR3 reads CASSIGQGGSYNEQFF. The CDR3 DNA sequence: TGTGCCAGTAGTATAGGACAGGGTGGCTCCTACAATGAGCAGTTCTTC. The complete variable domain, with remaining parts taken from reference TRBV19 and TRBJ2-1, reads DGGITQSPKYLFRKEGQNVTLSCEQNLNHDAMYWYRQDPGQGLRLIYYSQIVNDFQKGDIAEGYSVSREKKESFPLTVTSAQKNPTAFYLCASSIGQGGSYNEQFFGPGTRLTVL.

The chain combines TRBV15 with TRBJ1-3, with TRBD1 identical over 7 bases. Trimming removed 1 base from V and 5 bases from J; junction bases left unmatched: 2. This CDR3 spans 14 amino acids. The germline CDR1 and CDR2 sequences are LNHNV and YYDKDF (reference sequence). For the CDR3, the DNA is TGTGCCACCAGCAGAGTGGACAGGAGAAACACCATATATTTT. It specifies CATSRVDRRNTIYF.

V is TRBV28 and J is TRBJ2-1; D is perhaps TRBD2 (6 bases). Per the germline V gene, CDR1 is MDHEN and CDR2 is SYDVKM. With 10 bases removed from V and 4 bases from J, the gap between germline ends came to 20 bases. The CDR3 totals 15 residues. In nucleotides, the CDR3 is TGTGCCACCGTAGCGGTAGCTGAGGGTTACAATGAGCAGTTCTTC. Translation gives CATVAVAEGYNEQFF.

This chain connects TRBV7-2 to TRBJ2-5; D gene uncertain. The CDR3 sequence is 13 residues long. Per germline, CDR1 SGHTA and CDR2 FQGNSA. The V and J ends lost 4 bases and 5 bases respectively, with 11 bases between them. The CDR3 sequence: CASSSSVGETQYF. DNA for the CDR3: TGTGCCAGCAGCTCGAGCGTTGGGGAGACCCAGTACTTC.

V gene TRBV25-1 combines with J gene TRBJ2-7; 9 bases agree with TRBD1. The CDR3 spans 18 residues. Germline CDR1 reads MGHDK; CDR2 reads SYGVNS. J gave up 5 bases and V 7 bases, and 21 bases lay outside the gene matches. The CDR3 DNA sequence: TGTGCCAGCAAACGAGCCGGGACAGGGATTGTTGCGGGGCACGAGCAGTACTTC. Translating gives CASKRAGTGIVAGHEQYF.

V is TRBV5-1 and J is TRBJ1-5; 10 nucleotides align to TRBD1. CDR1 is SGHRS and CDR2 is YFSETQ in the germline V gene. The CDR3 is 14 amino acids. The V gene end was trimmed by 3 bases and the J gene end by 7 bases; junction bases not matched to a gene: 4. For the CDR3, the DNA is TGCGCCAGCAGCTGGACAGGGGGTCGGCAGCCCCAGCATTTT. This sequence encodes CASSWTGGRQPQHF.

This rearrangement joins TRBV10-3 to TRBJ2-7, with TRBD2 matching over 11 bases. Germline CDR1 and CDR2: ENHRY and SYGVKD. With 5 bases clipped from V and 0 bases from J, the junction kept 3 bases outside the gene matches. This CDR3 is built from 15 residues. CDR3 nucleotides: TGTGCCATCAGTCCGGGACTAGCGGACTCCTACGAGCAGTACTTC. Translating it yields CAISPGLADSYEQYF.

The rearrangement joins TRBV19 to TRBJ2-7; 7 nucleotides line up with TRBD1. The germline CDR1 and CDR2 sequences are LNHDA and SQIVND (reference sequence). The CDR3 is 12 residues long. V was clipped by 8 bases and J by 4 bases; unmatched bases: 5. The CDR3 protein is CASSDRAYEQYF. CDR3 coding DNA: TGTGCCAGTTCAGACAGGGCATACGAGCAGTACTTC.

The chain links TRBV27 to TRBJ1-2; a weak D match, TRBD1 (5 bases). CDR1 MNHEY and CDR2 SMNVEV come from the germline V gene (reference sequence). The CDR3 length is 13 residues. V was trimmed by 5 bases and J by 4 bases, leaving 11 bases between them. CDR3 coding DNA: TGTGCCAGCAGTGCCGACAGTAGCTATGGCTACACCTTC. The encoded protein is CASSADSSYGYTF.